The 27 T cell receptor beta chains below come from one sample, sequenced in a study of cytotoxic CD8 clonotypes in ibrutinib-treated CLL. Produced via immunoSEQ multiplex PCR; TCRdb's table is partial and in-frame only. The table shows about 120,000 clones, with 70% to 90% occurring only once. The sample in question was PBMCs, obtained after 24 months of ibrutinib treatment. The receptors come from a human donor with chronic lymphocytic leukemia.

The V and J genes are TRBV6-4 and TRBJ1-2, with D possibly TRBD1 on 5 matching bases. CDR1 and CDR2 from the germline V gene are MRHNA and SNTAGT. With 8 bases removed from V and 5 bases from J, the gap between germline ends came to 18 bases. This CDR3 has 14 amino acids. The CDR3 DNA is TGTGCCAGCGTTGCGGGAACAGGAACGTATGGCTACACCTTC. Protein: CASVAGTGTYGYTF.

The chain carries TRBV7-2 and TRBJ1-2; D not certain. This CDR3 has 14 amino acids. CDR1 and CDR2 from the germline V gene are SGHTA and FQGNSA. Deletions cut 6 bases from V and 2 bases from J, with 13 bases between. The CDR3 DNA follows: TGTGCCAGCAGTCCTCCAAGGGTGAACTATGGCTACACCTTC. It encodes CASSPPRVNYGYTF. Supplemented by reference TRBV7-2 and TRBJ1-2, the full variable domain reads GAGVSQSPSNKVTEKGKDVELRCDPISGHTALYWYRQSLGQGLEFLIYFQGNSAPDKSGLPSDRFSAERTGGSVSTLTIQRTQQEDSAVYLCASSPPRVNYGYTFGSGTRLTVV.

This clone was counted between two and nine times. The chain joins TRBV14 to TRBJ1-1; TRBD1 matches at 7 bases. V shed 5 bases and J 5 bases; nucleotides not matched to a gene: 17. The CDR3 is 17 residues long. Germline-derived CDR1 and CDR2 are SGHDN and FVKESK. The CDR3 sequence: CASSSPQLRQGKTEAFF. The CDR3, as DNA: TGTGCCAGCAGCTCCCCCCAGCTTAGACAGGGAAAGACTGAAGCTTTCTTT. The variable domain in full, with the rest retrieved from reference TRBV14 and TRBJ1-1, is EAGVTQFPSHSVIEKGQTVTLRCDPISGHDNLYWYRRVMGKEIKFLLHFVKESKQDESGMPNNRFLAERTGGTYSTLKVQPAELEDSGVYFCASSSPQLRQGKTEAFFGQGTRLTVV.

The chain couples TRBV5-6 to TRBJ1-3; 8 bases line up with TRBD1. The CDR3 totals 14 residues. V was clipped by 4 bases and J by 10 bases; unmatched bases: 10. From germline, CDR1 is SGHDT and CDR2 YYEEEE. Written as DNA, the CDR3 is TGTGCCAGCAGCGCCGACCGGACAGGGACGACCATATATTTT. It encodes CASSADRTGTTIYF.

CDR3 sequence (DNA): TGCGCCAGCAGCTTGTCATCTGGATCAAGAAACTATGGCTACACCTTC. Translated, it gives CASSLSSGSRNYGYTF. The chain links TRBV5-1 to TRBJ1-2; D is uncertain. Germline-derived CDR1 and CDR2 are SGHRS and YFSETQ. This CDR3 has 16 amino acids. The V end was cut by 1 base, the J end by 2 bases, with 15 bases between.

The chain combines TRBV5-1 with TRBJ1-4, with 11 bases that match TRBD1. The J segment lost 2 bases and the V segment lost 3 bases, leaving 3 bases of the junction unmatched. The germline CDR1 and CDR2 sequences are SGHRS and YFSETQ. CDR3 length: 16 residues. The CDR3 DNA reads TGCGCCAGCAGCTCCGGACAGGGGGCGACTAATGAAAAACTGTTTTTT. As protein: CASSSGQGATNEKLFF.

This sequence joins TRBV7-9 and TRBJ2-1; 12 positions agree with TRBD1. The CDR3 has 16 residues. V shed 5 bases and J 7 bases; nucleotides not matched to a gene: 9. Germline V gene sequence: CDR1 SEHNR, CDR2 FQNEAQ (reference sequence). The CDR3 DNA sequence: TGTGCCAGCAGCCGCCCCGGGACAGGGGGCTGGAATGAGCAGTTCTTC. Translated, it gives CASSRPGTGGWNEQFF.

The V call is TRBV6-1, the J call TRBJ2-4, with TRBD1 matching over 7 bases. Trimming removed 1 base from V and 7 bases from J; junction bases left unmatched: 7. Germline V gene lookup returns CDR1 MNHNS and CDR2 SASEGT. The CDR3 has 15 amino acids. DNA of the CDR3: TGTGCCAGCAGTGAAGGTTGGGACAGAGGGAACATTCAGTACTTC. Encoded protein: CASSEGWDRGNIQYF.

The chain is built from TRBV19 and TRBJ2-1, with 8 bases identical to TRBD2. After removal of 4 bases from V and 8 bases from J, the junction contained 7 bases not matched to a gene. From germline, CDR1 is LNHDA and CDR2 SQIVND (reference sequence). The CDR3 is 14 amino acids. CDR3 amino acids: CASSTAGGGYEQFF. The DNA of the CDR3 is TGTGCCAGTAGTACGGCGGGGGGCGGATATGAGCAGTTCTTC.

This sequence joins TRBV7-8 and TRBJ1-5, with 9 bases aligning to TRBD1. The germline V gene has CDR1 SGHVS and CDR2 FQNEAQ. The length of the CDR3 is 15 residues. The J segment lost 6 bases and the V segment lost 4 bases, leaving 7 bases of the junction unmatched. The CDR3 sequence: CASSSYRGPGQPQHF. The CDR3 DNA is TGTGCCAGCAGCTCGTACAGGGGGCCAGGTCAGCCCCAGCATTTT.

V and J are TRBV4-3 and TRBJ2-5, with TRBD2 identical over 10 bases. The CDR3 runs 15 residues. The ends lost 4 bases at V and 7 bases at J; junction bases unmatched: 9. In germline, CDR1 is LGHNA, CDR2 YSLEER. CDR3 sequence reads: CASSPQERGGGTQYF. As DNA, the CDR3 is TGCGCCAGCAGCCCACAAGAGCGGGGGGGCGGGACCCAGTACTTC.

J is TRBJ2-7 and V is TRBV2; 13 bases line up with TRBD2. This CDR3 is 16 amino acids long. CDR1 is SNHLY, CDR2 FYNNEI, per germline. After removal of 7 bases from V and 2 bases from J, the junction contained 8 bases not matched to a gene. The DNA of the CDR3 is TGTGCCAGCAAGAGGACTAGCGGGAGCGTCGCCTACGAGCAGTACTTC. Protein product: CASKRTSGSVAYEQYF.

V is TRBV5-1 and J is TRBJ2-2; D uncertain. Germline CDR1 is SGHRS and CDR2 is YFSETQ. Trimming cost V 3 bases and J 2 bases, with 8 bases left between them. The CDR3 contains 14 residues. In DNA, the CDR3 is TGCGCCAGCAGCTCAGAGACTAACACCGGGGAGCTGTTTTTT. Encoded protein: CASSSETNTGELFF. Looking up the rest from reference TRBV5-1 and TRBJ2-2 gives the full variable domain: KAGVTQTPRYLIKTRGQQVTLSCSPISGHRSVSWYQQTPGQGLQFLFEYFSETQRNKGNFPGRFSGRQFSNSRSEMNVSTLELGDSALYLCASSSETNTGELFFGEGSRLTVL.

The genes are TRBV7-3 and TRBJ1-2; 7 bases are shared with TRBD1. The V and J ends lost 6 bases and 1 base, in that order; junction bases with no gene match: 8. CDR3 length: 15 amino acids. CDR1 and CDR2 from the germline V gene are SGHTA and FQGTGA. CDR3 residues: CASSQTGSHNYGYTF. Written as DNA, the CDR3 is TGTGCCAGCAGTCAGACAGGGAGCCATAACTATGGCTACACCTTC.

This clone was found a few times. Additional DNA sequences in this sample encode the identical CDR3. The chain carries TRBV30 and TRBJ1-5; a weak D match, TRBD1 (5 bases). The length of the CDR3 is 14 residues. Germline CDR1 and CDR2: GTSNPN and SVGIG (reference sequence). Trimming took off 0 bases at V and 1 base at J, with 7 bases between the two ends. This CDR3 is CAWSVGVSNQPQHF. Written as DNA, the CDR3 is TGTGCCTGGAGTGTAGGGGTGAGCAATCAGCCCCAGCATTTT.

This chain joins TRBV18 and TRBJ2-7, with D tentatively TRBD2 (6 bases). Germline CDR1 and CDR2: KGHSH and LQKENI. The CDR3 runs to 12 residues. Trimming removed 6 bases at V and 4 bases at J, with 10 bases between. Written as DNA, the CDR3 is TGTGCCAGCTCTGTCGGGAGTTACGAGCAGTACTTC. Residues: CASSVGSYEQYF.

The CDR3 region is CASSLGGGLAGLGTDTQYF. DNA of the CDR3: TGTGCCAGCAGCTTAGGGGGGGGACTAGCGGGACTAGGGACAGATACGCAGTATTTT. The chain carries TRBV7-2 and TRBJ2-3, with 13 bases matching TRBD2. The J segment lost 3 bases and the V segment lost 1 base, leaving 10 bases of the junction unmatched. The CDR3 totals 19 residues. In germline, CDR1 is SGHTA, CDR2 FQGNSA.

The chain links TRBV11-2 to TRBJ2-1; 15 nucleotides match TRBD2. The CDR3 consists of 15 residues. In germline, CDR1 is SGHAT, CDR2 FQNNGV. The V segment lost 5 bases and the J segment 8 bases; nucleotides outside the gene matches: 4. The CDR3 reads CASSQGLAGGDEQFF. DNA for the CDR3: TGTGCCAGCAGCCAGGGACTAGCGGGGGGCGATGAGCAGTTCTTC. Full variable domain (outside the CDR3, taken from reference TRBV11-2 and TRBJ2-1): EAGVAQSPRYKIIEKRQSVAFWCNPISGHATLYWYQQILGQGPKLLIQFQNNGVVDDSQLPKDRFSAERLKGVDSTLKIQPAKLEDSAVYLCASSQGLAGGDEQFFGPGTRLTVL.

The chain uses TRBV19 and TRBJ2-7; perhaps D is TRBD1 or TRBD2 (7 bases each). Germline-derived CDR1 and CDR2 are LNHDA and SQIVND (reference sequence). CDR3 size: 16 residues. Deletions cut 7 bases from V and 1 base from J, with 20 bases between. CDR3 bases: TGTGCCAGTACCCCGACAGGGACTACCCCTTCCTACGAGCAGTACTTC. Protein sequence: CASTPTGTTPSYEQYF.

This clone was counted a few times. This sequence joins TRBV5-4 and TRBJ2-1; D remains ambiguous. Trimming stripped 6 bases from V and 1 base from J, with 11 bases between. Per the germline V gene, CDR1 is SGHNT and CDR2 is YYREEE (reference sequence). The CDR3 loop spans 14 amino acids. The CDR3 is CASNVRGSYNEQFF. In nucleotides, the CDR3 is TGTGCCAGCAACGTGAGAGGTTCCTACAATGAGCAGTTCTTC.

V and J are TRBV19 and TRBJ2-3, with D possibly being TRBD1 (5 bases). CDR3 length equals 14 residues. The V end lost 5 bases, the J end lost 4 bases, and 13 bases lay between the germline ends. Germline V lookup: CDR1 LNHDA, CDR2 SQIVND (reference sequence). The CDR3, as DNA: TGTGCCAGTAGTTCGCAGGGTCCCGCAGATACGCAGTATTTT. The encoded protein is CASSSQGPADTQYF.

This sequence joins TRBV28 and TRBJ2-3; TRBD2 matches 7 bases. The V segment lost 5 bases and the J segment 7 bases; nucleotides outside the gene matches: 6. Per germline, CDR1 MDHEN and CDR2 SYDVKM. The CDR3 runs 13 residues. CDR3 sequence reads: CASSPSSGNTQYF. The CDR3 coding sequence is TGTGCCAGCAGTCCATCCAGCGGGAATACGCAGTATTTT. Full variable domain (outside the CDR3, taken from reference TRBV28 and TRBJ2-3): DVKVTQSSRYLVKRTGEKVFLECVQDMDHENMFWYRQDPGLGLRLIYFSYDVKMKEKGDIPEGYSVSREKKERFSLILESASTNQTSMYLCASSPSSGNTQYFGPGTRLTVL.

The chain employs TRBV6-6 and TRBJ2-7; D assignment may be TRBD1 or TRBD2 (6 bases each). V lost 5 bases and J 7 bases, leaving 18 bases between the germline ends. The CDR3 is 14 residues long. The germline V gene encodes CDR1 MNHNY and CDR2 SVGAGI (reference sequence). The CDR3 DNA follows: TGTGCCAGCAGTCGTGGATCATTAGGGGGGGAGCAGTACTTC. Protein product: CASSRGSLGGEQYF.

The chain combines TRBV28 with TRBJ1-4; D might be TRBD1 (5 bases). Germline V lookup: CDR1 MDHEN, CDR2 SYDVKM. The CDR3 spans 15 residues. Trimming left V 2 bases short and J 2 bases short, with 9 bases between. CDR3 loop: CASSLLGTTNEKLFF. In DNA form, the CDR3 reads TGTGCCAGCAGTTTACTCGGGACTACTAATGAAAAACTGTTTTTT.

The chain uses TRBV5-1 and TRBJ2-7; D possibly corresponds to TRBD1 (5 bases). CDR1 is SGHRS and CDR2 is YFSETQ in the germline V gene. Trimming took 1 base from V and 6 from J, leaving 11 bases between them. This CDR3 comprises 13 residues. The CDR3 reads CASSLLGPSEQYF. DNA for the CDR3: TGCGCCAGCAGCTTGCTGGGGCCCAGCGAGCAGTACTTC.

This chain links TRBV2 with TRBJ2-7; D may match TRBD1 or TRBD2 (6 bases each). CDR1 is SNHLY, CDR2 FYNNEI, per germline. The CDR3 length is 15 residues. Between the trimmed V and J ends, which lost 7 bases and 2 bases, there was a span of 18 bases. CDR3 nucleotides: TGTGCCAGCAACCAAGGGGGGCAGCAAACCTACGAGCAGTACTTC. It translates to CASNQGGQQTYEQYF.

CDR3 in amino acids: CASSNGGQGAGTQYF. CDR3 bases: TGTGCCAGTTCAAACGGGGGCCAGGGGGCGGGTACGCAGTATTTT. The J gene is TRBJ2-3, the V gene TRBV6-6, with 8 positions matching TRBD1. Germline-derived CDR1 and CDR2 are MNHNY and SVGAGI (reference sequence). V dropped 9 bases and J dropped 8; count of bases not matched to a gene: 16. This CDR3 region has 15 residues.